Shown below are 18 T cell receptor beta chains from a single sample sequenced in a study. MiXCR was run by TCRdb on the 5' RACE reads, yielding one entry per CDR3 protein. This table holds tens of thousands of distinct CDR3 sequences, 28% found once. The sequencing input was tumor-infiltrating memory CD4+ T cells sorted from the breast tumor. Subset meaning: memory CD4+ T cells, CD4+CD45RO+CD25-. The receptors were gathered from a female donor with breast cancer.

Here the CDR3 DNA reads TGTGCCAGCAAGGATTTTCTTTCACCCCTCCACTTT. As protein: CASKDFLSPLHF. This sequence joins TRBV6-2 or TRBV6-3 and TRBJ1-6; no clear D. V was trimmed by 7 bases and J by 9 bases, leaving 10 bases between them. CDR3 length: 12 amino acids. Germline assignment: CDR1 MNHEY and CDR2 SVGEGT.

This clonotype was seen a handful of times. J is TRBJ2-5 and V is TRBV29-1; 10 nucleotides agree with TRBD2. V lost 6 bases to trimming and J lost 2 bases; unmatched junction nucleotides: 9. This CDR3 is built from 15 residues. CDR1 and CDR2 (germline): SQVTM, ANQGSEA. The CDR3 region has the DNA TGCAGCGTGGAGTCTAGCGGGGGCTCACAAGAGACCCAGTACTTC. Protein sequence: CSVESSGGSQETQYF. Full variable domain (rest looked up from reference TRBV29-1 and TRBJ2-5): SAVISQKPSRDICQRGTSLTIQCQVDSQVTMMFWYRQQPGQSLTLIATANQGSEATYESGFVIDKFPISRPNLTFSTLTVSNMSPEDSSIYLCSVESSGGSQETQYFGPGTRLLVL.

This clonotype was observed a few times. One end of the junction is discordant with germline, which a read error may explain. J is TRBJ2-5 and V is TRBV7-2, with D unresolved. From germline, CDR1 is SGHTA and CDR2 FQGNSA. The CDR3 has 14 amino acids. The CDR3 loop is CASSRLMLQETRYF. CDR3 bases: TGTGCCAGCAGCCGCCTGATGCTCCAAGAGACCCGGTACTTC. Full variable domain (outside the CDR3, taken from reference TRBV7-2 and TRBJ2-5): GAGVSQSPSNKVTEKGKDVELRCDPISGHTALYWYRQSLGQGLEFLIYFQGNSAPDKSGLPSDRFSAERTGGSVSTLTIQRTQQEDSAVYLCASSRLMLQETRYFGPGTRLLVL.

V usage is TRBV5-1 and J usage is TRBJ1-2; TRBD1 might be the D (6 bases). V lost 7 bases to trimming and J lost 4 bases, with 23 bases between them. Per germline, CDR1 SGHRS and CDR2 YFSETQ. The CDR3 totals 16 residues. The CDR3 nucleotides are TGCGCCAGCTCGACGGAACAGGGTGGAACTGGCTATGGCTACACCTTC. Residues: CASSTEQGGTGYGYTF.

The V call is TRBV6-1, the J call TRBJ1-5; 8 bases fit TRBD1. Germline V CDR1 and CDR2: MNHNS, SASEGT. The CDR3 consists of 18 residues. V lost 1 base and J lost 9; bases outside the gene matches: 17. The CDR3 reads CASSEGSGQGISYAPQHF. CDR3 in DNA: TGTGCCAGCAGTGAAGGATCCGGACAGGGTATAAGTTATGCGCCCCAGCATTTT.

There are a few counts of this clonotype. CDR3 coding DNA: TGCGCCAGCAGCTCCCGGGACAGCAATGAAAAACTGTTTTTT. Its protein product is CASSSRDSNEKLFF. The chain couples TRBV5-1 to TRBJ1-4; 7 bases map to TRBD1. Germline assignment: CDR1 SGHRS and CDR2 YFSETQ. The length of the CDR3 is 14 residues. Unmatched junction bases numbered 4, after V lost 3 bases and J lost 5 bases. Full variable domain (remainder filled in from reference TRBV5-1 and TRBJ1-4): KAGVTQTPRYLIKTRGQQVTLSCSPISGHRSVSWYQQTPGQGLQFLFEYFSETQRNKGNFPGRFSGRQFSNSRSEMNVSTLELGDSALYLCASSSRDSNEKLFFGSGTQLSVL.

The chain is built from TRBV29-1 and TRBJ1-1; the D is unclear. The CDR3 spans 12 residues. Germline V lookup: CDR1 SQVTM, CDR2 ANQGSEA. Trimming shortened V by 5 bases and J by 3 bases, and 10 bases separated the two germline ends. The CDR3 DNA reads TGCAGCGTTTCCGACGGTTACACTGAAGCTTTCTTT. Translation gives CSVSDGYTEAFF. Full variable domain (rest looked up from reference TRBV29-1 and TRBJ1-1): SAVISQKPSRDICQRGTSLTIQCQVDSQVTMMFWYRQQPGQSLTLIATANQGSEATYESGFVIDKFPISRPNLTFSTLTVSNMSPEDSSIYLCSVSDGYTEAFFGQGTRLTVV.

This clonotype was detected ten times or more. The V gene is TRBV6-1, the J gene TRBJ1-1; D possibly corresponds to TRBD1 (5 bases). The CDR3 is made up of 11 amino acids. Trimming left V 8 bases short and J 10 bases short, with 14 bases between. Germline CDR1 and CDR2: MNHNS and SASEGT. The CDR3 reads CASRGTHGAFF. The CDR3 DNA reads TGTGCCAGCCGTGGGACGCACGGAGCTTTCTTT.

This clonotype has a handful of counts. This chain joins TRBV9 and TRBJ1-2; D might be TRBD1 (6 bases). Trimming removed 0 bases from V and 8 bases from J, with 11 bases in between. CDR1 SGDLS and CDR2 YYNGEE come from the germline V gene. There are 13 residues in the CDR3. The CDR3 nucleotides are TGTGCCAGCAGCGTAGAACAGGGCGTAGGCTACACCTTC. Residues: CASSVEQGVGYTF. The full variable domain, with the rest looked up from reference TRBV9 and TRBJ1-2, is DSGVTQTPKHLITATGQRVTLRCSPRSGDLSVYWYQQSLDQGLQFLIQYYNGEERAKGNILERFSAQQFPDLHSELNLSSLELGDSALYFCASSVEQGVGYTFGSGTRLTVV.

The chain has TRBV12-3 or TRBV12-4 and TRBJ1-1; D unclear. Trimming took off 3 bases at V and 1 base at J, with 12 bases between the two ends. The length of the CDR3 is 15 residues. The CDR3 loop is CASSFVGRRNTEAFF. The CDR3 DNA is TGTGCCAGCAGTTTTGTGGGGAGGCGGAACACTGAAGCTTTCTTT.

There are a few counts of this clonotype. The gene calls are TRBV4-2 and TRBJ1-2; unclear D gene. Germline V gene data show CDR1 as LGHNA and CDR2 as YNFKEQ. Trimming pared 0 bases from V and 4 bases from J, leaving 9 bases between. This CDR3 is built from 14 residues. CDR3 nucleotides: TGTGCCAGCAGCCAAGATGCGACATCCTATGGCTACACCTTC. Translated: CASSQDATSYGYTF.

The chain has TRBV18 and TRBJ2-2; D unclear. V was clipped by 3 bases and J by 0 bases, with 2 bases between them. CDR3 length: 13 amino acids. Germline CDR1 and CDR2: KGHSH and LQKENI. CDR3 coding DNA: TGTGCCAGCTCACCTTCGAACACCGGGGAGCTGTTTTTT. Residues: CASSPSNTGELFF.

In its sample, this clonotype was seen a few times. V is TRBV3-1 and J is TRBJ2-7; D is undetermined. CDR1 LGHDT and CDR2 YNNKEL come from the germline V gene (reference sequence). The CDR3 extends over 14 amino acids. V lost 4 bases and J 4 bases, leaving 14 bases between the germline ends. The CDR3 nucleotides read TGTGCCAGCAGCCCTAGGGAATCGACGTACGAGCAGTACTTC. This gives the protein CASSPRESTYEQYF.

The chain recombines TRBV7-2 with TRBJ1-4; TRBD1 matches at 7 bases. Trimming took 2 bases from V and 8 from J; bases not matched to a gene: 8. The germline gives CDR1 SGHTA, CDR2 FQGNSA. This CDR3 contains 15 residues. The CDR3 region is CASSLRARGGEKLFF. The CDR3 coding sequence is TGTGCCAGCAGCTTAAGAGCCAGGGGGGGCGAAAAACTGTTTTTT.

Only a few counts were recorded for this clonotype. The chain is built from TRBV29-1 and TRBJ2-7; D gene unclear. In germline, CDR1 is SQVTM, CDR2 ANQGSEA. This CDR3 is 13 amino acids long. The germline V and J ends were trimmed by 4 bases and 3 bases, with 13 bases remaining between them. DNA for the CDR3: TGCAGCGTTGGTCCCCAAGGCCTCTACGAGCAGTACTTC. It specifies CSVGPQGLYEQYF.

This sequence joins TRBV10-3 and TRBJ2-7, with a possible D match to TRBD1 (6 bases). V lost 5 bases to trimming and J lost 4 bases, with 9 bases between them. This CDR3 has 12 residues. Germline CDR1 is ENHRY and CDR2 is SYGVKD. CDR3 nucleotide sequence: TGTGCCATCAGTAGAGGGGGTTACGAGCAGTACTTC. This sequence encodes CAISRGGYEQYF.

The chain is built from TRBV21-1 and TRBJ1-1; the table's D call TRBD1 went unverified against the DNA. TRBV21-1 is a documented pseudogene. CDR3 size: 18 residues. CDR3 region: CASSKAVGTGGLGTEAFF. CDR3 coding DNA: TGTGCCAGCAGCAAAGCCGTAGGGACAGGGGGTCTCGGCACTGAAGCTTTCTTT.

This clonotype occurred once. CDR3 nucleotides: TGTGCCAGCAGCTTAAGTAAGGCCTACGAGCAGTACTTC. This encodes CASSLSKAYEQYF. The V call is TRBV7-3, the J call TRBJ2-7; D is uncertain. Germline CDR1 SGHTA, CDR2 FQGTGA. The CDR3 runs to 13 residues. V lost 1 base, J lost 2 bases, and 6 bases lay in between.